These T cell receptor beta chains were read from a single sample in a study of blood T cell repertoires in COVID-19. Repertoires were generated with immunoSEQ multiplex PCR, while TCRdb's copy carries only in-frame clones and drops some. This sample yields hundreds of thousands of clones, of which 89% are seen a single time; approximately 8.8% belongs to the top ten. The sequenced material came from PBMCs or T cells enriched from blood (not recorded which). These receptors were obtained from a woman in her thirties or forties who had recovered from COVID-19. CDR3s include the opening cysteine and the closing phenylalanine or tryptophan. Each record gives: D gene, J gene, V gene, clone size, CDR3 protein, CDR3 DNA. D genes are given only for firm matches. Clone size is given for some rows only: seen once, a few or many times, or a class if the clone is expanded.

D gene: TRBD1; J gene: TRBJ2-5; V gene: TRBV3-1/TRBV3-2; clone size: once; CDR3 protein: CASSQTGGYGETQYF; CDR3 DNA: TGTGCCAGCAGCCAAACAGGGGGCTATGGAGAGACCCAGTACTTC
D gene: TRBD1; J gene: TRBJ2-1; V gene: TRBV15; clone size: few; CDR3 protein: CATSPQGGAWNEQFF; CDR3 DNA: TGTGCCACCAGCCCCCAAGGGGGCGCTTGGAATGAGCAGTTCTTC
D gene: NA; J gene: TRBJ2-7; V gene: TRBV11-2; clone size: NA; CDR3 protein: CASSLPEILAGEQYF; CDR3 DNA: TGTGCCAGCAGCTTACCAGAAATCCTTGCGGGCGAGCAGTACTTC
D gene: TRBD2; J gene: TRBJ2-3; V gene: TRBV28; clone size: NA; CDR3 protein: CASSLRSGSMPDTQYF; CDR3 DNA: TGTGCCAGCAGTTTACGCAGCGGGAGTATGCCAGATACGCAGTATTTT
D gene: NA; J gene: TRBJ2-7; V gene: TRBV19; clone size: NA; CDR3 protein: CASSPGLGSYEQYF; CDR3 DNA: TGTGCCAGTAGTCCGGGACTGGGCTCCTACGAGCAGTACTTC
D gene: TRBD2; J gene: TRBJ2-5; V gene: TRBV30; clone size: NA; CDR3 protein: CAWSLAGVETQYF; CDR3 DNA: TGTGCCTGGAGTCTAGCGGGAGTAGAGACCCAGTACTTC
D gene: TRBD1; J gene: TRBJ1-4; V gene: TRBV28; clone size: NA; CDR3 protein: CASSLYVAGGEKLFF; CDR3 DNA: TGTGCCAGCAGTTTATATGTGGCAGGGGGTGAAAAACTGTTTTTT
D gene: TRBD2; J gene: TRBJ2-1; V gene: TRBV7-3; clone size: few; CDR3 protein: CASSLWTSTEQFF; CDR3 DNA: TGTGCCAGCAGCTTATGGACTAGCACTGAGCAGTTCTTC
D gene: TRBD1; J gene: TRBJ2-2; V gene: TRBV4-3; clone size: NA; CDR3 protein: CASSFGTGGAIGELFF; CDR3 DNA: TGCGCCAGCAGCTTTGGGACAGGGGGCGCAATCGGGGAGCTGTTTTTT
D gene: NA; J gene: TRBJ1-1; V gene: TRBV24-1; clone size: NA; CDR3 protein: CATSEPDRNTEAFF; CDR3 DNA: TGTGCCACCAGTGAACCGGACAGGAACACTGAAGCTTTCTTT
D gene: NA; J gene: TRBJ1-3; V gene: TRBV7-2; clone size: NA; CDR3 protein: CASSLPSTTNTIYF; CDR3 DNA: TGTGCCAGCAGCTTACCCAGTACTACTAACACCATATATTTT
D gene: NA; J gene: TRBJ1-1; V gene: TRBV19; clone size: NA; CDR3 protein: CASSLGSNTEAFF; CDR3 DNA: TGTGCCAGTAGTCTTGGGAGTAACACTGAAGCTTTCTTT
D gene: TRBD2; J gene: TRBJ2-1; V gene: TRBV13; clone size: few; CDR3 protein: CASSSGLAGRLHEQFF; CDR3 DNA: TGTGCCAGCAGCTCCGGACTAGCGGGAAGGTTGCATGAGCAGTTCTTC
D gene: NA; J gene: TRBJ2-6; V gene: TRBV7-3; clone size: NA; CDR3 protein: CATSREPGANVLTF; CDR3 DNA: TGTGCCACCTCTAGGGAGCCTGGGGCCAACGTCCTGACTTTC
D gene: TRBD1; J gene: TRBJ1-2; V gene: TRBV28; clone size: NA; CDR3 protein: CASSWDSDNYGYTF; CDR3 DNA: TGTGCCAGCAGTTGGGACAGCGATAACTATGGCTACACCTTC
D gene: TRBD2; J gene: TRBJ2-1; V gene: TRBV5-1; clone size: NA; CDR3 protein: CASSLVSSGGYNEQFF; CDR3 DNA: TGCGCCAGCAGCTTGGTTTCTAGCGGGGGATACAATGAGCAGTTCTTC
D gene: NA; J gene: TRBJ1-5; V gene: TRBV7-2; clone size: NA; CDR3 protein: CASSLAGKGQPQHF; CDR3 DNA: TGTGCCAGCAGCTTAGCCGGGAAGGGTCAGCCCCAGCATTTT
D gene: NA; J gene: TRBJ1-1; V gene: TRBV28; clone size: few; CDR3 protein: CASTMAAGAFF; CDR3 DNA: TGTGCCAGCACCATGGCGGCCGGAGCTTTCTTT
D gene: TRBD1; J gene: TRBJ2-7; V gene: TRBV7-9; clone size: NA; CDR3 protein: CASSSQDRTYEQYF; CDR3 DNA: TGTGCCAGCAGCTCCCAGGACAGGACCTACGAGCAGTACTTC
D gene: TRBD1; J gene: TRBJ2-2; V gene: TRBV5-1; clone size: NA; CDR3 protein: CASSTGTANTGELFF; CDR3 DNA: TGCGCCAGCAGCACCGGGACAGCGAACACCGGGGAGCTGTTTTTT
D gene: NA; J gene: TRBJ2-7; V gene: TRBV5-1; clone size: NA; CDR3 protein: CASSLSDSKGDEQYF; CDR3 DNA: TGCGCCAGCAGCTTGTCGGACAGTAAGGGGGACGAGCAGTACTTC
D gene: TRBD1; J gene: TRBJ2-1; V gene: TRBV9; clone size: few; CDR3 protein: CASSVRADRAGNEQFF; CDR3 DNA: TGTGCCAGCAGCGTCCGAGCGGACAGGGCAGGGAATGAGCAGTTCTTC
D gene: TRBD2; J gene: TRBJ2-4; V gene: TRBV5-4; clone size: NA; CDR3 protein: CASAPGRVGNIQYF; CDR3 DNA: TGTGCCAGCGCCCCAGGGAGGGTTGGAAACATTCAGTACTTC
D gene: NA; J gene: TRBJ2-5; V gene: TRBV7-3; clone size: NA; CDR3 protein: CASSSQGGKETQYF; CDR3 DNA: TGTGCCAGCAGCTCACAGGGTGGGAAAGAGACCCAGTACTTC
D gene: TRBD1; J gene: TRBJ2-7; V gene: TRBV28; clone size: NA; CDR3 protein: CASSSRTGGAYEQYF; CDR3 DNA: TGTGCCAGCAGTTCTAGGACAGGGGGGGCTTACGAGCAGTACTTC